This TCR beta chain was retrieved from a study of blood T cell repertoires in COVID-19. Study details: The cDNA or gDNA used as material had been derived from T cells, B-cell-depleted T cells, or PBMCs.

Measured with immunoSEQ multiplex PCR; TCRdb has only the in-frame clones, and not every one. The data show about 210,000 clones, about three quarters seen once. The sample comprised peripheral blood. The sequence was obtained from a woman in her sixties or seventies with acute or convalescent COVID-19.

DNA for the CDR3: TGTGCCACCAAGGACGGGACAGGGGCCTACAATGAGCAGTTCTTC. Protein: CATKDGTGAYNEQFF. J is TRBJ2-1 and V is TRBV10-3; 10 bases are shared with TRBD1. The CDR3 is 15 amino acids. V dropped 10 bases and J dropped 2; count of bases not matched to a gene: 8. The germline V gene encodes CDR1 ENHRY and CDR2 SYGVKD.